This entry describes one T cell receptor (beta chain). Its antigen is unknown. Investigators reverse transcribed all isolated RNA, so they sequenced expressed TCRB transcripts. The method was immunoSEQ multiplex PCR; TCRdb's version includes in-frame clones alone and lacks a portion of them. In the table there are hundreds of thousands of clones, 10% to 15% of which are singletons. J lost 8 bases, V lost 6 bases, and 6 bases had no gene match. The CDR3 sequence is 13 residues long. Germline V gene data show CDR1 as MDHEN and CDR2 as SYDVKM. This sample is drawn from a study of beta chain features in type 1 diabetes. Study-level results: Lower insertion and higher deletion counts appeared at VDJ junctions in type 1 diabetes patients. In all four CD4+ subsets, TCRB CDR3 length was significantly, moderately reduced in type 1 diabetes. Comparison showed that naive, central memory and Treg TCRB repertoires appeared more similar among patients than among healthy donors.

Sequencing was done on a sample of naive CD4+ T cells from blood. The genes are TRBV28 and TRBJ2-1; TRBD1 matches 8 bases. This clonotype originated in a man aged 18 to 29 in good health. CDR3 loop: CASRMTGVDEQFF. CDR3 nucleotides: TGTGCCAGCAGGATGACAGGGGTGGATGAGCAGTTCTTC.